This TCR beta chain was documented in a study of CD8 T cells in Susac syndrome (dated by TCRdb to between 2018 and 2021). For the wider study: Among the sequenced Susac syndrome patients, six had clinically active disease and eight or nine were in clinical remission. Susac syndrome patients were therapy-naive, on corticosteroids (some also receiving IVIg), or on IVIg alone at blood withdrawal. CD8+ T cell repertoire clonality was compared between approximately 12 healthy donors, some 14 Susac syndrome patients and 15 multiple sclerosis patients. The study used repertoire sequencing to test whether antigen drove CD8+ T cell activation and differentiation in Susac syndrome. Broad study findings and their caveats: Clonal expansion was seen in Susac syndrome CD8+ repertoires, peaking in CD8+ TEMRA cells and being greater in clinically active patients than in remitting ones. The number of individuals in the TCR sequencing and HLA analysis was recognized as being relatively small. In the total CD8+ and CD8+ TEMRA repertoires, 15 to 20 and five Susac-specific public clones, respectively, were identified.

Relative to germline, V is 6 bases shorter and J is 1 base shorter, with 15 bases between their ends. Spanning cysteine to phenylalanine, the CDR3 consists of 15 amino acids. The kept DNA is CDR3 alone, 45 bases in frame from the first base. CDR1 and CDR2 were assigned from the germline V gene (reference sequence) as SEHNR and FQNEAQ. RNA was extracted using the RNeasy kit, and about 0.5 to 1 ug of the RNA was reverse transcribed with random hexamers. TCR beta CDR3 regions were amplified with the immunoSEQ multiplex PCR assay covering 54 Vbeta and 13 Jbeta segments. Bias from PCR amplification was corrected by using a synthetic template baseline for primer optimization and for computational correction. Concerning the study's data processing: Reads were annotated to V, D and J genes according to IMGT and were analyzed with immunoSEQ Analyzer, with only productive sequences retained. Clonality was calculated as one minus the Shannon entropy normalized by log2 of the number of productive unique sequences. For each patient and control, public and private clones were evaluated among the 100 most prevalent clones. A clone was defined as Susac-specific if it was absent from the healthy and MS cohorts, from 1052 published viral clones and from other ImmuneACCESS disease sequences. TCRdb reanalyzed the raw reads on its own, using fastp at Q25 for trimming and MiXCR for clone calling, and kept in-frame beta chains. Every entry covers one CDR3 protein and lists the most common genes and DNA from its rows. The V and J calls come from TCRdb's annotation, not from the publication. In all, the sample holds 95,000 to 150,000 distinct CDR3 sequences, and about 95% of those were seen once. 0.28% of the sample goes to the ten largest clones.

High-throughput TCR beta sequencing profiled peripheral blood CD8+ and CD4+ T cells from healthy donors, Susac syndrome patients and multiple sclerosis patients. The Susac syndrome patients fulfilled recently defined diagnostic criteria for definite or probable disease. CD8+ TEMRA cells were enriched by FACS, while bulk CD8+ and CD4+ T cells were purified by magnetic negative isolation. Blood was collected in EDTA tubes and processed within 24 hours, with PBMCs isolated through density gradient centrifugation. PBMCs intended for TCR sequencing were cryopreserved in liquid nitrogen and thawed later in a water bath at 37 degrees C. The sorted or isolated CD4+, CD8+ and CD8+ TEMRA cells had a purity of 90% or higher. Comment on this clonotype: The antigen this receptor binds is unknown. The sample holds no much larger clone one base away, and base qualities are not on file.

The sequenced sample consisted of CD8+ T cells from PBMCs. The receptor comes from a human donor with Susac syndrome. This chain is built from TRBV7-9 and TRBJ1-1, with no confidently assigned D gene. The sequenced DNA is TGTGCCAGCAGTAGCTTAGGTATCCCGAACACTGAAGCTTTCTTT. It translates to CASSSLGIPNTEAFF. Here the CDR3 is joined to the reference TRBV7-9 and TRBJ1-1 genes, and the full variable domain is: DTGVSQNPRHKITKRGQNVTFRCDPISEHNRLYWYRQTLGQGPEFLTYFQNEAQLEKSRLLSDRFSAERPKGSFSTLEIQRTEQGDSAMYLCASSSLGIPNTEAFFGQGTRLTVV.